This TCR beta chain came from a study of blood T cells in healthy people across ages. Study-wide background: Template switching retrieved approximately one barcoded beta molecule for each two T cells.

Peripheral blood was drawn, around 9.3 milliliters per donor. A minimum of 5 micrograms of total RNA was extracted per sample. The CDR3 extends over 13 amino acids. With 3 bases removed from V and 8 bases from J, the gap between germline ends came to 11 bases. Germline V gene data show CDR1 as MRHNA and CDR2 as SNTAGT. A sample-barcoded 5' primer and a J-beta primer mix were used in a second PCR of roughly 7 to 12 cycles. Using its own MiXCR run on the 5' RACE reads, TCRdb lists one record per CDR3 protein. The repertoire has roughly 790,000 distinct CDR3 sequences, roughly 44% of them found once; the top ten carry roughly 19%.

This clonotype was sampled from a woman in her sixties or seventies in good health. The sample comprised blood. The rearrangement links TRBV6-4 to TRBJ2-1; D is perhaps TRBD2 (6 bases). CDR3 sequence: CASSDGGYHEQFF. The CDR3 DNA follows: TGTGCCAGCAGTGATGGGGGGTACCATGAGCAGTTCTTC.